This section outlines one T cell receptor (beta chain) sequence together with its context. The data were taken from a study of blood T cells in healthy people across ages. With a J-beta primer mix and a sample-barcoded 5' primer, a second PCR ran about 6 to 11 cycles. In TCRdb, the 5' RACE reads were re-called with MiXCR into one record per CDR3 protein. The sample lists 600,000 or so distinct CDR3 sequences; less than 60% were seen once. V was shortened by 4 bases and J by 10 bases, with 10 bases between the two germline ends. The CDR3 length is 11 residues. Germline CDR1 is SEHNR and CDR2 is FQNEAQ (reference sequence).

The gene calls are TRBV7-9 and TRBJ1-1; possibly TRBD1 for D (5 bases). This TCR was recovered from an older man in good health. Sequenced sample: blood. The CDR3 loop is CASSSEGRAFF. The CDR3 DNA reads as TGTGCCAGCAGCTCCGAGGGGCGAGCTTTCTTT.